This T cell receptor (beta chain) came from a study of T-cell reconstitution after alpha-beta-depleted transplantation in children. The CDR3 covers 14 residues. The germline V gene has CDR1 SGHRS and CDR2 YFSETQ. V dropped 4 bases and J dropped 7 bases, with 15 bases sitting between them. Study observations and caveats: There were some patients whose high TCRbeta diversity at day 60 came from surviving recipient T cells and thymic progenitors.

Preparation of the TCRbeta library used unique molecular identifiers. TCRdb redid the calling of the PCR reads with MiXCR, one entry per CDR3 protein. Of 450,000 to 700,000 distinct CDR3 sequences detected, roughly a quarter appear once; the ten largest clones hold around a third. For this clonotype: Its antigen is as yet unknown.

The sequence was collected from a boy younger than two with Wiskott-Aldrich syndrome, due to receive a stem cell transplant. The sequencing used PBMCs, collected before TCRalphabeta/CD19-depleted stem cell transplant. This chain uses TRBV5-1 with TRBJ2-4, with D tentatively TRBD2 (6 bases). In DNA, the CDR3 is TGCGCCAGCAGCCCCCTGCCGGGGGTGAACATTCAGTACTTC. This gives the protein CASSPLPGVNIQYF.